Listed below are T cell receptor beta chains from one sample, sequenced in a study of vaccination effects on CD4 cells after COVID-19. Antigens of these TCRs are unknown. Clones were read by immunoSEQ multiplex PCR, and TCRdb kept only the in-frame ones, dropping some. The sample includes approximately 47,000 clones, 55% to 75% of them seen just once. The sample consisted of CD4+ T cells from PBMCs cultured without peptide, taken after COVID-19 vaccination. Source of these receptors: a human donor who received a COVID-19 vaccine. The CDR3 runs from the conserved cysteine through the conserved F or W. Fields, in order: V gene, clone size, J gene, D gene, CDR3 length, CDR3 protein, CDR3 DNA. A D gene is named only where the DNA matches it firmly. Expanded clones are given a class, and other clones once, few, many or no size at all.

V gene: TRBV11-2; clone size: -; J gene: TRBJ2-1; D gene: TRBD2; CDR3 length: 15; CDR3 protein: CASSLGGRFGNEQFF; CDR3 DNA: TGTGCCAGCAGCTTAGGCGGGAGGTTCGGGAATGAGCAGTTCTTC
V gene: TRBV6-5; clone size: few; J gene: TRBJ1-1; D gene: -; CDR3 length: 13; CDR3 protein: CASRNRENTEAFF; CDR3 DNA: TGTGCTAGCAGAAACAGGGAGAACACTGAAGCTTTCTTT
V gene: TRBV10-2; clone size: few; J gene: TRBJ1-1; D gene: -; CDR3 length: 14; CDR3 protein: CASITGIMNTEAFF; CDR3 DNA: TGCGCCAGCATAACAGGGATTATGAACACTGAAGCTTTCTTT
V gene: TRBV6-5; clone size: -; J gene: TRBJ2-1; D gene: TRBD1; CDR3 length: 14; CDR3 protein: CASGDRVRYNEQFF; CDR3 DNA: TGTGCCAGCGGGGACAGGGTACGATACAATGAGCAGTTCTTC
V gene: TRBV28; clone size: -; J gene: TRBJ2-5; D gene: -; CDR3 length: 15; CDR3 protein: CASSLWERGQETQYF; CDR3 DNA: TGTGCCAGCAGTCTCTGGGAACGGGGACAAGAGACCCAGTACTTC
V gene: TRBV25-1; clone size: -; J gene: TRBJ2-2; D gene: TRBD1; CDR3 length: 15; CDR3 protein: CASSVGQGGTGELFF; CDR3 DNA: TGTGCCAGCAGTGTTGGACAGGGGGGCACCGGGGAGCTGTTTTTT
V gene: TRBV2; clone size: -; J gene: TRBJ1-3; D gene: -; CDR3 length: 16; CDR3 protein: CASSASRSGSGNTIYF; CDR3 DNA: TGTGCCAGCAGCGCCTCCCGCTCGGGCTCTGGAAACACCATATATTTT
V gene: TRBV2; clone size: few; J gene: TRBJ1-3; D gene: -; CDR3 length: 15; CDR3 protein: CASGRAGPSGNTIYF; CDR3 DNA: TGTGCCAGCGGTCGAGCAGGGCCTTCTGGAAACACCATATATTTT
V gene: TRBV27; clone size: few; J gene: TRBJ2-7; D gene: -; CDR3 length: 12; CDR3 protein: CASRGDSYEQYF; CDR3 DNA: TGTGCCAGTCGGGGAGACTCCTACGAGCAGTACTTC
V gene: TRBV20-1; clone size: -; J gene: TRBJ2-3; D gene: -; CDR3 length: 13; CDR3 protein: CSASTGITDTQYF; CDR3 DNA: TGCAGTGCTAGTACGGGGATAACAGATACGCAGTATTTT
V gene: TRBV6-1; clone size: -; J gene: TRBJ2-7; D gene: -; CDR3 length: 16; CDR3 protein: CASSDWWRSRPYEQYF; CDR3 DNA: TGTGCCAGCAGTGATTGGTGGCGGAGCAGGCCCTACGAGCAGTACTTC
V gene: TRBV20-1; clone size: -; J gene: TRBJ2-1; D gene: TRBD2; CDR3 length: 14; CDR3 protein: CSASWSSGKYEQFF; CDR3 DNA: TGCAGTGCTAGTTGGTCTAGCGGGAAATATGAGCAGTTCTTC
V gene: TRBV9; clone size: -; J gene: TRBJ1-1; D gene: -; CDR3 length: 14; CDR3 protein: CASSVGPTGTEAFF; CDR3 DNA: TGTGCCAGCAGCGTAGGACCCACAGGCACTGAAGCTTTCTTT
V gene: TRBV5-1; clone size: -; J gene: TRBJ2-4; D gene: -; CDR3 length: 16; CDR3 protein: CASSLEGGLAKNIQYF; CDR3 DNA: TGCGCCAGCAGCTTGGAGGGGGGATTAGCCAAAAACATTCAGTACTTC
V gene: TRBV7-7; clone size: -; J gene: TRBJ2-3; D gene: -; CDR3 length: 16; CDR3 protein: CASSPGRTVATDTQYF; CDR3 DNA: TGTGCCAGCAGCCCAGGCCGGACTGTCGCCACAGATACGCAGTATTTT
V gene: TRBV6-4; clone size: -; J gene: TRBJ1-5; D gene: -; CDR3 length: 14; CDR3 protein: CASSDSEGDQPQHF; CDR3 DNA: TGTGCCAGCAGTGACTCGGAAGGGGATCAGCCCCAGCATTTT
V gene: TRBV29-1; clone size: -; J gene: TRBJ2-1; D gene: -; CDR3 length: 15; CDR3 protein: CSVEGHTSSYNEQFF; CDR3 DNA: TGCAGCGTTGAAGGACACACCAGCTCCTACAATGAGCAGTTCTTC
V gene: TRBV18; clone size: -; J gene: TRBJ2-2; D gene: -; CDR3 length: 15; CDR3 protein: CASSMGGTNTGELFF; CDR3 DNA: TGTGCCAGCTCCATGGGCGGAACGAACACCGGGGAGCTGTTTTTT
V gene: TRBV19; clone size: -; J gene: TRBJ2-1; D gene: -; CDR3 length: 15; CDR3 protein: CASSLIGTGYNEQFF; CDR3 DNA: TGTGCCAGTAGTTTGATCGGGACGGGGTACAATGAGCAGTTCTTC
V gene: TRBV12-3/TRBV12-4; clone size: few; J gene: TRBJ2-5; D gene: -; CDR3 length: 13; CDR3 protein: CASSHLMGETQYF; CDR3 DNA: TGTGCCAGCAGCCACCTCATGGGAGAGACCCAGTACTTC
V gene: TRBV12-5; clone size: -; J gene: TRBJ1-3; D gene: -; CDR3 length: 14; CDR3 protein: CASGTRTAGNTIYF; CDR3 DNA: TGTGCTAGTGGTACCAGGACAGCTGGAAACACCATATATTTT
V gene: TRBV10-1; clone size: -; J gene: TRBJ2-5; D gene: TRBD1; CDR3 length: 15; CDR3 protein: CASSPSGQGRKTQYF; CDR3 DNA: TGCGCCAGCAGTCCCTCGGGACAGGGTAGGAAGACCCAGTACTTC
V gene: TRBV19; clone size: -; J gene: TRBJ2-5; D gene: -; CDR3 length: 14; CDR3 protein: CASSAGTTQETQYF; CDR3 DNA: TGTGCCAGTAGTGCAGGCACCACACAAGAGACCCAGTACTTC
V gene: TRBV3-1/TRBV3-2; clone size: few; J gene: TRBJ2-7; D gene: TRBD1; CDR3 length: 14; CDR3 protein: CASSQAQGAYEQYF; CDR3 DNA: TGTGCCAGCAGCCAAGCTCAGGGGGCCTACGAGCAGTACTTC
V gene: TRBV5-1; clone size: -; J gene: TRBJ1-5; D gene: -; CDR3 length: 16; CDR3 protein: CASSLAGSYSNQPQHF; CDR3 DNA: TGCGCCAGCAGCTTGGCTGGCAGTTATAGCAATCAGCCCCAGCATTTT
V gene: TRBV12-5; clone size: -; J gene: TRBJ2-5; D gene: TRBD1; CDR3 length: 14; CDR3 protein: CASVEDRGGETQYF; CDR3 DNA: TGTGCTAGTGTGGAGGACAGGGGTGGGGAGACCCAGTACTTC
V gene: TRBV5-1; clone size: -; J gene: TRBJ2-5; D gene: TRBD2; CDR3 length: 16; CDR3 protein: CASSLIAGGAQETQYF; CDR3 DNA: TGCGCCAGCAGCCTCATAGCGGGAGGAGCCCAAGAGACCCAGTACTTC
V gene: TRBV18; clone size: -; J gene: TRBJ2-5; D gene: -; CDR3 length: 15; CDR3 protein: CASSPSEGMKETQYF; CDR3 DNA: TGTGCCAGCTCACCATCGGAGGGGATGAAGGAGACCCAGTACTTC
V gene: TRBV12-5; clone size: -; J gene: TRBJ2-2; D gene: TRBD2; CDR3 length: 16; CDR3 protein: CASGLVRTSGTGELFF; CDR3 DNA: TGTGCTAGTGGTTTGGTACGGACTAGCGGGACCGGGGAGCTGTTTTTT
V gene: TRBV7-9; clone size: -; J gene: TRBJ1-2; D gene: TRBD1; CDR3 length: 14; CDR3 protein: CASSRDSLNYGYTF; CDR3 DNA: TGTGCCAGCAGCCGGGACAGCCTAAACTATGGCTACACCTTC
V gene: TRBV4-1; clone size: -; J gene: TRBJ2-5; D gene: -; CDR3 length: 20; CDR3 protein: CASSHSHWVSPGPNQETQYF; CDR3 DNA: TGCGCCAGCAGCCACTCCCATTGGGTGAGCCCGGGACCGAACCAAGAGACCCAGTACTTC
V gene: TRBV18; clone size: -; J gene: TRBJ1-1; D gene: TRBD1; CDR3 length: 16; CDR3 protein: CASSLGQGGLEPEAFF; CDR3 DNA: TGTGCCAGCTCACTCGGACAGGGAGGCTTAGAACCTGAAGCTTTCTTT
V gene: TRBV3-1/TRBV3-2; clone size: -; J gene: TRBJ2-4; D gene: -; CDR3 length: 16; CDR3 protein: CASSQQDRPYGNIQYF; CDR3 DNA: TGTGCCAGCAGCCAACAAGACAGGCCCTACGGAAACATTCAGTACTTC
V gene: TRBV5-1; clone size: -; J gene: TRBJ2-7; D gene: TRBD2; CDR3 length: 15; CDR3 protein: CASSLTTSGSGEQYF; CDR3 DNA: TGCGCCAGCAGCTTGACGACTAGCGGGAGCGGCGAGCAGTACTTC
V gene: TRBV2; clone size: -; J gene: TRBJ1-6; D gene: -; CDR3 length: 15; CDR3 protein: CASKVLTEANSPLHF; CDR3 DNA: TGTGCCAGCAAAGTCCTTACGGAAGCCAATTCACCCCTCCACTTT
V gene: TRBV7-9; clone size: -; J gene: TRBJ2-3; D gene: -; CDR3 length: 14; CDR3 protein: CASSLGNIRDTQYF; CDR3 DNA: TGTGCCAGCAGCTTAGGGAACATCAGAGATACGCAGTATTTT
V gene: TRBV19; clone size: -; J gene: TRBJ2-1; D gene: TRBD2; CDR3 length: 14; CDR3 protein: CASTPLAGGAEQFF; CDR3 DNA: TGTGCCAGTACTCCTTTGGCGGGAGGGGCTGAGCAGTTCTTC
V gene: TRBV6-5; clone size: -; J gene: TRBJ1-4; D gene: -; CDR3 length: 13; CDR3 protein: CASSRRENEKLFF; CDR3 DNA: TGTGCCAGCAGTCGTCGGGAGAATGAAAAACTGTTTTTT
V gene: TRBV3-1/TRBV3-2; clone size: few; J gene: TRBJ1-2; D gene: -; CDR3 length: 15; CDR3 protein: CASSQPSPGLVGYTF; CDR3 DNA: TGTGCCAGCAGCCAACCCTCCCCCGGATTGGTAGGCTACACCTTC
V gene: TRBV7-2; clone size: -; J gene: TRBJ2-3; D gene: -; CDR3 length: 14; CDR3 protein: CASSLGRNTDTQYF; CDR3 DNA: TGTGCCAGCAGCCTGGGACGGAACACAGATACGCAGTATTTT
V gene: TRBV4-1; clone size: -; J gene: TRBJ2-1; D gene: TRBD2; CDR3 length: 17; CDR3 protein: CASSQGTGTSGNNEQFF; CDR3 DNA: TGCGCCAGCAGCCAGGGAACCGGGACTAGCGGAAACAATGAGCAGTTCTTC
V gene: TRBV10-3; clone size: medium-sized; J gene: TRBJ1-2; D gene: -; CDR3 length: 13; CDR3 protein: CAIPDWGAYGYTF; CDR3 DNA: TGTGCCATCCCAGACTGGGGGGCCTATGGCTACACCTTC
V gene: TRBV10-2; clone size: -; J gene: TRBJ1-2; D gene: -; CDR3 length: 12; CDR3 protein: CATRGDDYGYTF; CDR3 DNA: TGCGCCACCCGGGGCGACGACTATGGCTACACCTTC
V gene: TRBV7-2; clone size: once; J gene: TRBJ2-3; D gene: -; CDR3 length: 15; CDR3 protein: CASSFSSTYTDTQYF; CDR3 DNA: TGTGCCAGCAGCTTTAGCTCCACTTACACAGATACGCAGTATTTT
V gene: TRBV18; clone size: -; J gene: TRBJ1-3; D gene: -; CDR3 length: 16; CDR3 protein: CASSPYDISSGNTIYF; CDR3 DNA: TGTGCCAGCTCACCGTACGACATCAGCTCTGGAAACACCATATATTTT
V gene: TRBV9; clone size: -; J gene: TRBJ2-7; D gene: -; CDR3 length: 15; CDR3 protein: CASSVATSQRYEQYF; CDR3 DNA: TGTGCCAGCAGCGTAGCCACTAGCCAACGCTACGAGCAGTACTTC
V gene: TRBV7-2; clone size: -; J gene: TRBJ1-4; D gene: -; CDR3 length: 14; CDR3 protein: CASSLAPGPGFLFF; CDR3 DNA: TGTGCCAGCAGCTTAGCGCCGGGACCCGGGTTTCTGTTTTTT
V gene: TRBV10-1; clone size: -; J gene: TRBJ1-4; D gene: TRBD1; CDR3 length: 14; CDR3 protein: CASSDGRGNEKLFF; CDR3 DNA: TGCGCCAGCAGTGACGGCAGGGGGAATGAAAAACTGTTTTTT
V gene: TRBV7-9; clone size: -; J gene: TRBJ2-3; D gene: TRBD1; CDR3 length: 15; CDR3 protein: CASSLGRGPSDTQYF; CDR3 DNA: TGTGCCAGCAGCTTGGGCAGGGGGCCCTCAGATACGCAGTATTTT
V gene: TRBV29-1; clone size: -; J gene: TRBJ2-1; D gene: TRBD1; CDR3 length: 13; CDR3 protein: CSVDPYRGNEQFF; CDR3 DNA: TGCAGCGTTGACCCCTACAGGGGCAATGAGCAGTTCTTC
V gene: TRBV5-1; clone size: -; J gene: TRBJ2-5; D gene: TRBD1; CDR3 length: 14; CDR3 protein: CASSLDRGQETQYF; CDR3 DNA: TGCGCCAGCAGCTTGGACAGGGGGCAGGAGACCCAGTACTTC